Below, 26 T cell receptor beta chains from the same sample are listed, as sequenced in a study of shared clonotypes between healthy human individuals (dated by TCRdb to 2018 to 2020). Library preparation was by the immunoSEQ multiplex PCR assay. TCRdb stores this immuneACCESS table with in-frame sequences only. Part of the clones is absent; in the studies checked, under half of the shortfall reflects unresolved V genes, and no reason is known for the rest. The sample records roughly 2,300,000 clones, approximately 90% of which are singletons. Together, the top ten hold around 0.35% of the sample. What was sequenced was naive CD4+ T cells from PBMCs. This sample's cell subset or site label indicates: CD45RA+ positively selected. The receptor source for this set is a young man in good health. Some clones in this sample may be carry-over from other donors' samples.

The rearrangement joins TRBV19 to TRBJ2-1; D may be TRBD1 (6 bases). Trimming removed 4 bases from V and 3 bases from J, with 10 bases in between. The CDR3 runs 14 residues. CDR1 is LNHDA, CDR2 SQIVND, per germline (reference sequence). CDR3: CASSTPTGYNEQFF. The CDR3 DNA reads TGTGCCAGTAGTACCCCGACAGGCTACAATGAGCAGTTCTTC.

The chain is built from TRBV13 and TRBJ2-1; D remains unclear. This CDR3 is 13 amino acids long. Germline V gene sequence: CDR1 PRHDT, CDR2 FYEKMQ (reference sequence). Trimming removed 2 bases at V and 6 bases at J, with 8 bases between. CDR3 region: CASSLPPVNEQFF. The CDR3 DNA reads TGTGCCAGCAGCTTACCCCCGGTCAATGAGCAGTTCTTC.

The chain links TRBV6-4 to TRBJ2-2, with 13 nucleotides matching TRBD2. Germline V gene sequence: CDR1 MRHNA, CDR2 SNTAGT. V lost 6 bases, J lost 6 bases, and 4 bases stayed unmatched. This CDR3 comprises 15 residues. The CDR3 loop is CASSPGTSGAGELFF. The CDR3 nucleotides read TGTGCCAGCAGCCCAGGGACTAGCGGGGCCGGGGAGCTGTTTTTT.

CDR3 DNA: TGTGCCAGTAGTGGTTCGGGAGCAACTAATGAAAAACTGTTTTTT. This codes for CASSGSGATNEKLFF. This sequence joins TRBV19 and TRBJ1-4; D call uncertain. V lost 5 bases, J lost 0 bases, and 10 bases lay in between. In germline, CDR1 is LNHDA, CDR2 SQIVND (reference sequence). The CDR3 length is 15 residues.

The genes are TRBV6-1 and TRBJ2-7; 8 bases match TRBD2. Germline V lookup: CDR1 MNHNS, CDR2 SASEGT. CDR3 length equals 12 residues. V trimming: 5 bases; J trimming: 7 bases; junction bases outside the gene matches: 4. The CDR3 here is CASSPGRGEQYF. The CDR3 region has the DNA TGTGCCAGCAGTCCCGGGAGGGGGGAGCAGTACTTC.

This clone was seen a single time. CDR3 residues: CASSQEQGTDEQFF. CDR3 sequence (DNA): TGCGCCAGCAGCCAGGAGCAGGGTACGGATGAGCAGTTCTTC. The rearrangement links TRBV4-1 to TRBJ2-1; a possible D gene is TRBD1 (5 bases). V dropped 3 bases and J dropped 8 bases, with 14 bases sitting between them. Germline V gene sequence: CDR1 MGHRA, CDR2 YSYEKL. The CDR3 has 14 residues.

The genes are TRBV28 and TRBJ2-7; D possibly corresponds to TRBD1 (6 bases). The germline V gene encodes CDR1 MDHEN and CDR2 SYDVKM. The germline V and J ends were trimmed by 6 bases and 8 bases, with 17 bases remaining between them. This CDR3 comprises 13 residues. This CDR3 is CASSRRTDIKQYF. The CDR3 DNA follows: TGTGCCAGCAGCAGGAGGACAGACATCAAGCAGTACTTC.

In DNA form, the CDR3 reads TGTGCCAGCAGCCATGATCACTACGAGCAGTACTTC. Translating gives CASSHDHYEQYF. V usage is TRBV14 and J usage is TRBJ2-7; D uncertain. The CDR3 has 12 residues. From germline, CDR1 is SGHDN and CDR2 FVKESK. Trimming took 3 bases from V and 3 from J, leaving 6 bases between them.

The chain combines TRBV29-1 with TRBJ2-2, with unresolved D. The CDR3 totals 13 residues. From germline, CDR1 is SQVTM and CDR2 ANQGSEA. The V gene lost 3 bases and the J gene lost 4 bases, with 9 bases spanning the gap. The CDR3 coding sequence is TGCAGCGTTGATTCGGGTTTCACCGGGGAGCTGTTTTTT. Translated: CSVDSGFTGELFF.

In the case of this clone: The identical CDR3 is also encoded by other nucleotide sequences in the sample. The chain combines TRBV18 with TRBJ1-2; TRBD1 aligns across 7 bases. Germline CDR1 reads KGHSH; CDR2 reads LQKENI. J gave up 4 bases and V 3 bases, and 5 bases lay outside the gene matches. This CDR3 has 14 amino acids. CDR3 bases: TGTGCCAGCTCACCGGGCAGGGGGGGCTATGGCTACACCTTC. Its translation: CASSPGRGGYGYTF. Using reference TRBV18 and TRBJ1-2 for the parts outside the CDR3, the full variable domain is NAGVMQNPRHLVRRRGQEARLRCSPMKGHSHVYWYRQLPEEGLKFMVYLQKENIIDESGMPKERFSAEFPKEGPSILRIQQVVRGDSAAYFCASSPGRGGYGYTFGSGTRLTVV.

The chain couples TRBV5-1 to TRBJ2-3; 8 nucleotides align to TRBD2. V was clipped by 0 bases and J by 10 bases; unmatched bases: 16. Germline loops: CDR1 SGHRS, CDR2 YFSETQ. This CDR3 spans 17 amino acids. CDR3 DNA sequence: TGCGCCAGCAGCTTGGGACCCGGGACCAGCGGGAGAGTAGCGCAGTATTTT. Residues: CASSLGPGTSGRVAQYF.

This clone was picked up one time. This sequence joins TRBV15 and TRBJ2-1; TRBD2 matches 9 bases. J lost 6 bases, V lost 3 bases, and 6 bases had no gene match. The V gene's germline CDR1 is LNHNV and CDR2 YYDKDF (reference sequence). The CDR3 consists of 15 residues. CDR3 coding DNA: TGTGCCACCAGCAGGAGCGGGAGGTCTGGCAATGAGCAGTTCTTC. The encoded protein is CATSRSGRSGNEQFF.

The chain carries TRBV27 and TRBJ2-7, with TRBD2 matching over 7 bases. From germline, CDR1 is MNHEY and CDR2 SMNVEV (reference sequence). The V segment lost 5 bases and the J segment 3 bases; nucleotides outside the gene matches: 7. The CDR3 sequence is 14 residues long. CDR3 protein: CASSRTAGNYEQYF. CDR3 coding DNA: TGTGCCAGCAGTCGTACAGCGGGGAACTACGAGCAGTACTTC.

The genes are TRBV11-2 and TRBJ1-2, with D unclear. With 2 bases removed from V and 3 bases from J, the gap between germline ends came to 10 bases. The CDR3 extends over 14 amino acids. Germline V CDR1 and CDR2: SGHAT, FQNNGV. CDR3 sequence (DNA): TGTGCCAGCAGCTTATACGTTACTGACTATGGCTACACCTTC. Its translation: CASSLYVTDYGYTF.

This rearrangement joins TRBV27 to TRBJ1-4; D remains ambiguous. Trimming stripped 2 bases from V and 4 bases from J, with 11 bases between. Germline V lookup: CDR1 MNHEY, CDR2 SMNVEV (reference sequence). There are 15 residues in the CDR3. The CDR3 DNA reads as TGTGCCAGCAGTTTACGACAAAGGAGTAATGAAAAACTGTTTTTT. It yields the protein CASSLRQRSNEKLFF. Variable domain in full (rest from reference TRBV27 and TRBJ1-4): EAQVTQNPRYLITVTGKKLTVTCSQNMNHEYMSWYRQDPGLGLRQIYYSMNVEVTDKGDVPEGYKVSRKEKRNFPLILESPSPNQTSLYFCASSLRQRSNEKLFFGSGTQLSVL.

The chain recombines TRBV7-9 with TRBJ1-2; 8 bases fit TRBD1. The CDR3 is 14 amino acids. Trimming took 5 bases from V and 3 from J; bases not matched to a gene: 5. Germline CDR1 SEHNR, CDR2 FQNEAQ (reference sequence). The CDR3 sequence is CASSLGQGDYGYTF. CDR3 coding DNA: TGTGCCAGCAGCCTAGGACAGGGCGACTATGGCTACACCTTC. Looking up the rest from reference TRBV7-9 and TRBJ1-2 gives the full variable domain: DTGVSQNPRHKITKRGQNVTFRCDPISEHNRLYWYRQTLGQGPEFLTYFQNEAQLEKSRLLSDRFSAERPKGSFSTLEIQRTEQGDSAMYLCASSLGQGDYGYTFGSGTRLTVV.

The V call is TRBV7-2, the J call TRBJ2-2; D unclear. Trimming stripped 5 bases from V and 5 bases from J, with 12 bases between. The CDR3 loop spans 14 amino acids. Germline V gives CDR1 SGHTA, CDR2 FQGNSA. The chain's CDR3 is CASSLNPVTGELFF. CDR3 coding DNA: TGTGCCAGCAGCCTAAACCCAGTGACCGGGGAGCTGTTTTTT.

J is TRBJ2-7 and V is TRBV10-3; TRBD1 matches 8 bases. From germline, CDR1 is ENHRY and CDR2 SYGVKD. J gave up 4 bases and V 3 bases, and 8 bases lay outside the gene matches. This CDR3 comprises 15 residues. The CDR3 spells CAISEQGGQWYEQYF. For the CDR3, the DNA is TGTGCCATCAGTGAACAGGGGGGACAATGGTACGAGCAGTACTTC.

The chain uses TRBV30 and TRBJ2-2; D is uncertain. V was trimmed by 3 bases and J by 5 bases, leaving 10 bases between them. Germline assignment: CDR1 GTSNPN and CDR2 SVGIG (reference sequence). There are 13 residues in the CDR3. The CDR3 here is CAWSWSLTGELFF. The CDR3 nucleotides are TGTGCCTGGAGCTGGAGTTTAACCGGGGAGCTGTTTTTT. Using reference TRBV30 and TRBJ2-2 for the parts outside the CDR3, the full variable domain is SQTIHQWPATLVQPVGSPLSLECTVEGTSNPNLYWYRQAAGRGLQLLFYSVGIGQISSEVPQNLSASRPQDRQFILSSKKLLLSDSGFYLCAWSWSLTGELFFGEGSRLTVL.

A note on this clone: Its ends do not fully match the called genes, so a read error is possible. The same CDR3 can be traced to other DNA sequences in this sample. The chain carries TRBV20-1 and TRBJ2-7; D not resolved. The CDR3 spans 11 residues. Germline assignment: CDR1 DFQATT and CDR2 SNEGSKA (reference sequence). The CDR3 is CSARENYEQYF. The CDR3 DNA is TGCAGTGCAAGAGAGAACTACGAGCAGTACTTC.

The rearrangement links TRBV11-2 to TRBJ1-2, with TRBD1 matching over 8 bases. The J segment lost 4 bases and the V segment lost 6 bases, leaving 4 bases of the junction unmatched. This CDR3 is built from 13 residues. CDR1 SGHAT and CDR2 FQNNGV come from the germline V gene. CDR3 sequence: CASRSTGGYGYTF. The CDR3 DNA follows: TGTGCCAGCAGGAGTACAGGGGGCTATGGCTACACCTTC. Together with reference TRBV11-2 and TRBJ1-2, the CDR3 gives the full variable domain: EAGVAQSPRYKIIEKRQSVAFWCNPISGHATLYWYQQILGQGPKLLIQFQNNGVVDDSQLPKDRFSAERLKGVDSTLKIQPAKLEDSAVYLCASRSTGGYGYTFGSGTRLTVV.

The V and J genes are TRBV18 and TRBJ1-4; D is ambiguous. The CDR3 contains 17 residues. The germline V gene encodes CDR1 KGHSH and CDR2 LQKENI. V was cut by 4 bases and J by 4 bases, with 19 bases left in between. In DNA, the CDR3 is TGTGCCAGCTCACTAAACTCAATTGAGCTGGGTAATGAAAAACTGTTTTTT. The encoded protein is CASSLNSIELGNEKLFF.

CDR3 in amino acids: CSGARGYTGELFF. CDR3 DNA: TGCAGCGGCGCCCGGGGGTACACCGGGGAGCTGTTTTTT. This chain uses TRBV29-1 with TRBJ2-2; D might be TRBD2 (6 bases). The CDR3 sequence is 13 residues long. Trimming removed 7 bases from V and 3 bases from J, with 12 bases in between. Germline-derived CDR1 and CDR2 are SQVTM and ANQGSEA.

The chain couples TRBV5-1 to TRBJ2-5; TRBD2 aligns across 9 bases. V shed 0 bases, J shed 5 bases, and the junction held 5 bases outside the gene matches. Germline V gene lookup returns CDR1 SGHRS and CDR2 YFSETQ. The CDR3 is 15 amino acids. CDR3 in amino acids: CASSLVAGEEETQYF. As DNA, the CDR3 is TGCGCCAGCAGCTTGGTAGCGGGAGAGGAGGAGACCCAGTACTTC.

The chain carries TRBV7-3 and TRBJ2-1, with 8 bases identical to TRBD2. The V segment lost 2 bases and the J segment 0 bases; nucleotides outside the gene matches: 9. There are 18 residues in the CDR3. CDR1 SGHTA and CDR2 FQGTGA come from the germline V gene. CDR3 in amino acids: CASSLAGGLAGSYNEQFF. For the CDR3, the DNA is TGTGCCAGCAGCTTAGCGGGTGGGCTAGCGGGCTCCTACAATGAGCAGTTCTTC.

The V gene is TRBV5-1, the J gene TRBJ1-1, with D possibly TRBD1 on 6 matching bases. Germline V gene data show CDR1 as SGHRS and CDR2 as YFSETQ. Trimming pared 0 bases from V and 4 bases from J, leaving 10 bases between. The CDR3 totals 14 residues. The CDR3 DNA reads as TGCGCCAGCAGCTTGGAGGGGGTATTCACTGAAGCTTTCTTT. Its translation is CASSLEGVFTEAFF.